This T cell receptor (beta chain) was recorded in a study of blood T cell repertoires in COVID-19. Across the whole study: The United States, Italy and Spain provided the acute and convalescent COVID-19 samples.

Looked up from germline, CDR1 is LNHNV and CDR2 is YYDKDF (reference sequence). V was trimmed by 4 bases and J by 3 bases, leaving 6 bases between them. This CDR3 comprises 12 residues. Patients in Seattle were enrolled during active infection, then followed longitudinally. Clones were read by immunoSEQ multiplex PCR, and TCRdb kept only the in-frame ones, dropping some. The data show about 290,000 clones, roughly 90% seen once. V usage is TRBV15 and J usage is TRBJ1-1, with D perhaps matching TRBD1 (5 bases). The sequence was obtained from a woman in her twenties or thirties with COVID-19, enrolled during active disease. Sequencing input: peripheral blood. CDR3 bases: TGTGCCACCAGCACAGGGTACACTGAAGCTTTCTTT. Protein: CATSTGYTEAFF. The variable domain in full, with the rest retrieved from reference TRBV15 and TRBJ1-1, is DAMVIQNPRYQVTQFGKPVTLSCSQTLNHNVMYWYQQKSSQAPKLLFHYYDKDFNNEADTPDNFQSRRPNTSFCFLDIRSPGLGDTAMYLCATSTGYTEAFFGQGTRLTVV.